A selection of T cell receptor beta chains follows, all from one sample in a study of cytomegalovirus exposure and HLA in healthy donors. Sequenced by immunoSEQ multiplex PCR; TCRdb stores in-frame clones only, minus some. The table records around 150,000 clones, over 80% of them present only once. The sequencing sample was made of PBMCs. The receptors were sampled from a man aged 50 to 60 in good health and CMV-seropositive. Each CDR3 is given without its conserved first and last residue.

TRBV9 14 ASSDHRGGIQETQY
TRBV6-6 13 ASSPPLVGGDGYT
TRBV28 12 ASSPFTSVGELF
TRBV28 12 ASSSQGIGSPLH
TRBV18 13 ASSANQGGQGEQY
TRBV10-1 8 ASSGFGYT
TRBV9 13 ASSVEGQGQYGYT
TRBV28 12 ASSLASGFQPQH
TRBV30 13 AWNTGAHSGNTIY
TRBV19 8 ASLGIGYT
TRBV9 12 ASSDRDRHNEQF
TRBV6-1 11 ASSAQGTQPQH
TRBV28 14 ASSLRGYSGANVLT
TRBV10-3 13 AISAPGQGVYEQY
TRBV7-2 16 ASSPPGLAGRGTDTQY
TRBV28 11 ASSLGGGETQY
TRBV2 13 ASSPPGTRPYGYT
TRBV5-1 14 ASRTSGGAGANVLT
TRBV7-3 14 ASSSPGQGAYNEQF
TRBV5-6 15 ASSLGTSGSPYNEQF
TRBV5-1 13 ASSLQGSGANVLT
TRBV18 13 ASSPLRSSYNEQF
TRBV15 13 ATSRDRGSNQPQH
TRBV9 12 ASSVGGGPDTQY
TRBV6-5 14 ASSYLAGGIGDTQY
TRBV9 14 ASSVAPSGQSGTQY
TRBV7-6 15 ASSSRQGTATNEKLF
TRBV10-3 13 AHDPRGGLSTEAF
TRBV9 13 ASSVGETSSNEQF
TRBV9 11 ASRGHSNEKLF
TRBV5-4 13 ASSLAPNSNQPQH
TRBV15 12 ATSPDRGPYEQY
TRBV28 12 ASRTDRGSNEQY
TRBV11-3 12 ASSLGGSSYEQY
TRBV30 9 AWDDRDEQY
TRBV18 11 ASSPLSNTEAF
TRBV10-3 12 AISENGETGMAF
TRBV5-1 12 ASSLVPGQTEAF
TRBV28 10 ASRQGGQPQH
TRBV29-1 11 SVLTGSDYEQY
TRBV28 16 ASSFGGQESSGANVLT
TRBV6-5 12 ASSLGTGNYEQY
TRBV4-1 15 ASSSGWTSRDTGELF
TRBV13 10 ASSREAETQY
TRBV5-6 14 ASSLVGGPGQETQY